This T cell receptor (beta chain) was retrieved from a study of blood T cell repertoires in COVID-19. Sequencing used immunoSEQ multiplex PCR; TCRdb keeps in-frame clones, though not all of them. The sample yields approximately 52,000 clones, 80% to 95% seen once. Sequencing input: peripheral blood. The receptor comes from a human donor with active COVID-19. The donor label of this sample is uncertain.

The CDR3: CASKAGGLGELFF. The CDR3 bases are TGTGCCAGCAAAGCGGGGGGGCTGGGGGAGCTGTTTTTT. The chain has TRBV2 and TRBJ2-2; 10 bases are a match to TRBD2. The CDR3 length is 13 residues. CDR1 SNHLY and CDR2 FYNNEI come from the germline V gene. V was clipped by 7 bases and J by 8 bases; unmatched bases: 4.